This entry lists 14 T cell receptor beta chains sequenced from one sample in a study of immune evolution from preneoplasia to lung adenocarcinoma (dated by TCRdb to about 2021). Receptors were amplified or captured by the immunoSEQ multiplex PCR assay. TCRdb took over this immuneACCESS table, retaining in-frame rearrangements with V and J assigned. Such tables are incomplete; in checked studies, under half of the missing clones stem from an unresolved V gene, and the remainder is unexplained. The sample yields 23,000 or so clones; 70% to 85% were counted once. The ten largest make up 5.5% to 6.5% of the sample. Sequencing was performed on FFPE invasive lung adenocarcinoma tissue. Per the publication, the cell subset or site label means: frankly invasive lung adenocarcinoma (ADC). The receptors were gathered from a person between 60 and 70 years old with lung adenocarcinoma.

This chain joins TRBV7-9 and TRBJ2-7; D is possibly TRBD2 (6 bases). The CDR3 extends over 13 amino acids. Trimming left V 5 bases short and J 0 bases short, with 8 bases between. The germline gives CDR1 SEHNR, CDR2 FQNEAQ (reference sequence). DNA for the CDR3: TGTGCCAGCAGCGCGGACTACTCCTACGAGCAGTACTTC. Translated: CASSADYSYEQYF.

This clone was observed a handful of times. The V and J genes are TRBV13 and TRBJ1-2; D not certain. This CDR3 is built from 12 residues. Germline V gives CDR1 PRHDT, CDR2 FYEKMQ (reference sequence). Trimming cost V 6 bases and J 7 bases, with 12 bases left between them. CDR3 coding DNA: TGTGCCAGCAGTCTCCTTAAGGGTGGCTACACCTTC. It codes for CASSLLKGGYTF.

This clone has a handful of counts. The CDR3 region is CASRPSGGGTGELFF. CDR3 coding DNA: TGCGCCAGCAGACCTAGCGGAGGGGGCACCGGGGAGCTGTTTTTT. The chain has TRBV10-2 and TRBJ2-2; D perhaps matches TRBD2 (7 bases). Trimming took off 6 bases at V and 4 bases at J, with 15 bases between the two ends. This CDR3 is built from 15 residues. Germline V gives CDR1 WSHSY, CDR2 SAAADI.

The V call is TRBV9, the J call TRBJ1-2; D not resolved. V dropped 0 bases and J dropped 5 bases, with 14 bases sitting between them. Germline values: CDR1 SGDLS, CDR2 YYNGEE. The CDR3 covers 15 residues. The CDR3 protein is CASSVEGLFPYGYTF. The CDR3 DNA is TGTGCCAGCAGCGTAGAAGGCCTTTTTCCATATGGCTACACCTTC.

This clone showed up just once. This chain links TRBV10-3 with TRBJ2-7; D is undetermined. CDR1 and CDR2 from the germline V gene are ENHRY and SYGVKD. CDR3 length: 12 amino acids. Trimming took 3 bases from V and 0 from J, leaving 3 bases between them. CDR3 DNA sequence: TGTGCCATCAGTGACGGCTCCTACGAGCAGTACTTC. It specifies CAISDGSYEQYF.

The chain joins TRBV28 to TRBJ1-1; TRBD1 is a possible D gene (6 bases). V was shortened by 7 bases and J by 5 bases, with 23 bases between the two germline ends. CDR3 length equals 16 residues. Germline V gives CDR1 MDHEN, CDR2 SYDVKM. This CDR3 is CASKHDPPWGRTEAFF. The CDR3 DNA follows: TGTGCCAGCAAGCACGACCCCCCCTGGGGGCGAACTGAAGCTTTCTTT.

This chain uses TRBV7-2 with TRBJ1-2; no reliable D call. The germline V gene has CDR1 SGHTA and CDR2 FQGNSA. This CDR3 has 15 residues. V lost 5 bases to trimming and J lost 1 base, with 14 bases between them. CDR3 sequence (DNA): TGTGCCAGCAGCCTCACGGCGAACTTTAACTATGGCTACACCTTC. Translation: CASSLTANFNYGYTF.

The V and J genes are TRBV20-1 and TRBJ2-4; D is undetermined. The CDR3 contains 11 residues. V dropped 3 bases and J dropped 5 bases, with 5 bases sitting between them. CDR1 is DFQATT and CDR2 is SNEGSKA in the germline V gene (reference sequence). The CDR3 sequence: CSASIQNIQYF. The CDR3 DNA is TGCAGTGCTAGTATCCAAAACATTCAGTACTTC.

CDR3 bases: TGTGCCAGCAGTTACTCCTGGGGTCGGGATTCACCCCTCCACTTT. Amino acid sequence: CASSYSWGRDSPLHF. This rearrangement joins TRBV6-5 to TRBJ1-6, with unresolved D. Trimming cost V 0 bases and J 8 bases, with 11 bases left between them. The CDR3 spans 15 residues. Germline V gives CDR1 MNHEY, CDR2 SVGAGI.

This clone was seen once. This rearrangement joins TRBV29-1 to TRBJ2-5; no clear D. Germline V lookup: CDR1 SQVTM, CDR2 ANQGSEA. Trimming shortened V by 1 base and J by 5 bases, and 11 bases separated the two germline ends. CDR3 length equals 13 residues. CDR3 region: CSVEGEVLETQYF. The DNA for the CDR3 is TGCAGCGTTGAAGGGGAAGTCTTGGAGACCCAGTACTTC.

The J gene is TRBJ2-7, the V gene TRBV18; 7 nucleotides agree with TRBD2. Looked up from germline, CDR1 is KGHSH and CDR2 is LQKENI. Trimming cost V 4 bases and J 6 bases; bases outside gene matches: 9. CDR3 length: 14 amino acids. The CDR3 loop reads CASSRRETDLEQYF. The CDR3 DNA follows: TGTGCCAGCTCACGGCGGGAGACAGACCTCGAGCAGTACTTC.

This chain connects TRBV29-1 to TRBJ2-7; possible D gene TRBD2, 6 bases. Germline V CDR1 and CDR2: SQVTM, ANQGSEA. The V and J ends lost 5 bases and 0 bases respectively, with 11 bases between them. This CDR3 has 13 residues. The CDR3 is CSVRRRGSYEQYF. CDR3 in DNA: TGCAGCGTTAGGCGGAGGGGCTCCTACGAGCAGTACTTC.

CDR3 DNA: TGCGCCAGCAGCTCGGCCGGACAGAGCAATGAAAAACTGTTTTTT. As protein: CASSSAGQSNEKLFF. The rearrangement uses TRBV5-1 and TRBJ1-4, with D perhaps matching TRBD1 (6 bases). Germline assignment: CDR1 SGHRS and CDR2 YFSETQ. V lost 3 bases and J 5 bases, leaving 14 bases between the germline ends. This CDR3 has 15 residues. Supplemented by reference TRBV5-1 and TRBJ1-4, the full variable domain reads KAGVTQTPRYLIKTRGQQVTLSCSPISGHRSVSWYQQTPGQGLQFLFEYFSETQRNKGNFPGRFSGRQFSNSRSEMNVSTLELGDSALYLCASSSAGQSNEKLFFGSGTQLSVL.

The chain couples TRBV7-9 to TRBJ2-3, with D uncertain. V was trimmed by 4 bases and J by 3 bases, leaving 5 bases between them. The CDR3 is made up of 12 amino acids. Germline lookup yields CDR1 SEHNR and CDR2 FQNEAQ (reference sequence). CDR3 DNA sequence: TGTGCCAGCAGCTCTAATACAGATACGCAGTATTTT. Translated: CASSSNTDTQYF.